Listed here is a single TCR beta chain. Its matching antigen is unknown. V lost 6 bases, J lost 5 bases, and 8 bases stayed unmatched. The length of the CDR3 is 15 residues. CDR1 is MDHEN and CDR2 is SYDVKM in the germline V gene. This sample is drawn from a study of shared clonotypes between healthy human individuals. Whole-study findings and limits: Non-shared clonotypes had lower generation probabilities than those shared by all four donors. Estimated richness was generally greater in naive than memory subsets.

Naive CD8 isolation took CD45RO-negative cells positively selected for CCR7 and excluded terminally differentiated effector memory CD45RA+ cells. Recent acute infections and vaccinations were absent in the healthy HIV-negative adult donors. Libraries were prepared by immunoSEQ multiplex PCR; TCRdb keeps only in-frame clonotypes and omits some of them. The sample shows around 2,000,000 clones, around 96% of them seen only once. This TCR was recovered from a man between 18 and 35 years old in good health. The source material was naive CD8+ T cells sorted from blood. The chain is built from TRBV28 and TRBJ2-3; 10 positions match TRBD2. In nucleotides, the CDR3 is TGTGCCAGCAGGACCTTAGCGGGGGGTCGAGATACGCAGTATTTT. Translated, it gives CASRTLAGGRDTQYF.